This TCR beta chain was captured by sequencing in a study of blood T cell repertoires in COVID-19. V was pared by 6 bases and J by 4 bases, with 12 bases of the junction left unmatched. The CDR3 is made up of 15 amino acids. Germline CDR1 and CDR2: MNHNY and SVGAGI (reference sequence). Measured with immunoSEQ multiplex PCR; TCRdb has only the in-frame clones, and not every one. The sample consists of more than 200,000 clones, roughly 84% of them appearing once. Sequencing input: peripheral blood. This clonotype was sampled from a woman aged 40 to 50 who had recovered from COVID-19. The rearrangement uses TRBV6-6 and TRBJ2-7, with 7 bases aligning to TRBD1. The CDR3 coding sequence is TGTGCCAGCAGCCCTGCGACAGGGTCTAAATACGAGCAGTACTTC. Its protein product is CASSPATGSKYEQYF.